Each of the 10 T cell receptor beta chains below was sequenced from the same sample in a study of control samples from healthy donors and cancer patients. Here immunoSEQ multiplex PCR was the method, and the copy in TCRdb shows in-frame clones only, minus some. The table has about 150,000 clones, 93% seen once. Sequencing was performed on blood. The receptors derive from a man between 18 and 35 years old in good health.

The CDR3 coding sequence is TGCAGTGCTAGTAGGTTTGGCCCTAGCGGGAGGACCTACGAGCAGTACTTC. It is translated as CSASRFGPSGRTYEQYF. This chain connects TRBV20-1 to TRBJ2-7; TRBD2 agrees at 11 bases. The germline V gene has CDR1 DFQATT and CDR2 SNEGSKA (reference sequence). The CDR3 has 17 residues. V trimming: 3 bases; J trimming: 2 bases; junction bases outside the gene matches: 12.

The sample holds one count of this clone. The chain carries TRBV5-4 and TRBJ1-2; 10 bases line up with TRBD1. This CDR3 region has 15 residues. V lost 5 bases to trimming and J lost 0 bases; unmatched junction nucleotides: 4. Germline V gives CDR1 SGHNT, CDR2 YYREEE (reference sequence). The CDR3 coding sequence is TGTGCCAGCAGGACAGGGGGCCCGGCTAACTATGGCTACACCTTC. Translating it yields CASRTGGPANYGYTF.

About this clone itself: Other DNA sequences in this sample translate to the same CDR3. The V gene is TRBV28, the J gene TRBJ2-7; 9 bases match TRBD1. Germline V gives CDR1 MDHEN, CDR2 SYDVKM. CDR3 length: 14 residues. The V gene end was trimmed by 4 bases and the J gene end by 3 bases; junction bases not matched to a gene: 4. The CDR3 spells CASSSRQGVYEQYF. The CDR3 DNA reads TGTGCCAGCAGTTCCCGACAGGGGGTCTACGAGCAGTACTTC. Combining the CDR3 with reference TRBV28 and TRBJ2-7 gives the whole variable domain DVKVTQSSRYLVKRTGEKVFLECVQDMDHENMFWYRQDPGLGLRLIYFSYDVKMKEKGDIPEGYSVSREKKERFSLILESASTNQTSMYLCASSSRQGVYEQYFGPGTRLTVT.

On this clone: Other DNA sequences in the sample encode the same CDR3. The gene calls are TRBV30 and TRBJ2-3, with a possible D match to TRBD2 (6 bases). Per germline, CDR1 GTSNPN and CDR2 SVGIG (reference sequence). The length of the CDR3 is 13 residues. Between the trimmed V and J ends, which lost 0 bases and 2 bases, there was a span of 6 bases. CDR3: CAWSVLATDTQYF. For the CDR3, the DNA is TGTGCCTGGAGTGTACTAGCCACAGATACGCAGTATTTT. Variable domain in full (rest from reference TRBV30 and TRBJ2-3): SQTIHQWPATLVQPVGSPLSLECTVEGTSNPNLYWYRQAAGRGLQLLFYSVGIGQISSEVPQNLSASRPQDRQFILSSKKLLLSDSGFYLCAWSVLATDTQYFGPGTRLTVL.

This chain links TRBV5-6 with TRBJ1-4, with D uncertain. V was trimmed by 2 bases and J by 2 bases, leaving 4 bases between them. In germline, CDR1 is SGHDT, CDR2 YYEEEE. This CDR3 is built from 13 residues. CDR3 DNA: TGTGCCAGCAGCTTAGGGACTAATGAAAAACTGTTTTTT. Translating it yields CASSLGTNEKLFF. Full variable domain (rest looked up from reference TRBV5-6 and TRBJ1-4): DAGVTQSPTHLIKTRGQQVTLRCSPKSGHDTVSWYQQALGQGPQFIFQYYEEEERQRGNFPDRFSGHQFPNYSSELNVNALLLGDSALYLCASSLGTNEKLFFGSGTQLSVL.

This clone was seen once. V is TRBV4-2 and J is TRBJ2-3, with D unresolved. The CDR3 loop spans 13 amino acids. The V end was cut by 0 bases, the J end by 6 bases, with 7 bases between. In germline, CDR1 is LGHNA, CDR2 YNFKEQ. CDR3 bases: TGTGCCAGCAGCCAAGAACTGCGGGATACGCAGTATTTT. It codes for CASSQELRDTQYF.

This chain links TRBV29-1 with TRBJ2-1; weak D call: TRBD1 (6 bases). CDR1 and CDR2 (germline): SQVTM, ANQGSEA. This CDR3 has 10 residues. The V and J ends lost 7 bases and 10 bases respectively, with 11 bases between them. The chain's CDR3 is CSGTGTEQFF. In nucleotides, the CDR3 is TGCAGCGGTACGGGGACAGAGCAGTTCTTC.

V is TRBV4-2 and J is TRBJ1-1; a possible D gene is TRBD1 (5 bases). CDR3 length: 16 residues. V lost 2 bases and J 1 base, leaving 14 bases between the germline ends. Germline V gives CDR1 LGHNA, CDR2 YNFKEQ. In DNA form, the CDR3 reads TGTGCCAGCAGCCAACAATTATTAGGGGCGAACACTGAAGCTTTCTTT. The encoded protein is CASSQQLLGANTEAFF.

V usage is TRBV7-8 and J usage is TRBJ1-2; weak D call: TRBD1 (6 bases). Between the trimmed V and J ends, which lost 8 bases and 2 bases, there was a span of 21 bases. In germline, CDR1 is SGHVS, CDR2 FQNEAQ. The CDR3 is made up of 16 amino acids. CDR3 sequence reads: CASHLTRGAPNYGYTF. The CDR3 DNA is TGTGCCAGCCACCTGACGCGGGGGGCGCCGAACTATGGCTACACCTTC. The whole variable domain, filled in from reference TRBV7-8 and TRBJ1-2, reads GAGVSQSPRYKVAKRGQDVALRCDPISGHVSLFWYQQALGQGPEFLTYFQNEAQLDKSGLPSDRFFAERPEGSVSTLKIQRTQQEDSAVYLCASHLTRGAPNYGYTFGSGTRLTVV.

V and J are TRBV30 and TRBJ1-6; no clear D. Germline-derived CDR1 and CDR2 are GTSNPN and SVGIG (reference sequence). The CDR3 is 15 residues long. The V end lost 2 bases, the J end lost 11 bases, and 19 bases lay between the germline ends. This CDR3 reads CAWSSGQGLMAPLHF. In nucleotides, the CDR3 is TGTGCCTGGAGTAGCGGCCAAGGCTTAATGGCACCCCTCCACTTT.